The present T cell receptor (beta chain) was sequenced within a study of blood T cell repertoires in COVID-19 (dated by TCRdb to 2018 to 2021). Turning to the overall study: The collaborator samples originated in the United States, Italy and Spain and spanned the acute and convalescent phases of COVID-19. The repertoires were released in a freely available public database meant as a resource for research on the immune response to SARS-CoV-2. Samples were obtained from the ongoing ImmuneRACE study (first 160 participants) and from over 1,000 subjects provided by 6 global collaborators. Where available, HLA class I and class II types were obtained from metadata supplied by the sample provider rather than from assay-based typing. Nearly every sample came with metadata listing a de-identified subject ID, COVID-19 status, age in years and sex. Deeply sampled blood TCRbeta repertoires from subjects exposed to, actively infected with, or recovered from COVID-19 were included in the dataset. The prospective study material was composed of cDNA or gDNA derived from T cells, B-cell-depleted T cells, or PBMCs.

TCRbeta CDR3 regions were amplified from genomic DNA by means of the immunoSEQ Assay, a bias-controlled multiplex PCR. The paper's processing steps were these. The number of nucleated cells in each sample was estimated by amplification of reference gene primers within the assay. Sequence reads were collapsed and filtered to measure the absolute abundance of every unique TCRbeta CDR3 rearrangement. For each sample, productive Simpson clonality was calculated as the square root of Simpson's diversity index across productive rearrangements. The source is immuneACCESS, and TCRdb retained only in-frame sequences with V and J called. Part of the clones is not carried over; for the studies checked, unresolved V genes explain less than half of this, and the remainder is unexplained. The DNA was the basis for D and trimming; V, J and clone size are from that table. The sample records 95,000 to 110,000 clones, about 90% of which are singletons. Of the sample, over 12% is held by the ten largest clones.

CDR3 length: 16 amino acids, cysteine to phenylalanine. Only the CDR3 DNA stays, 48 bases, in frame from base 1. According to the germline V gene, CDR1 reads SGHVS and CDR2 reads FNYEAQ. From V the trimming removes 1 base and from J it removes 5 bases, while the gene matches leave 11 bases of the junction unaccounted for. What the work shows at the level of the full study, not this receptor alone: How much clinical and demographic metadata was included differed by source and by participant, and the metadata was provided uncurated.

Notes on this clone: Its antigen is still unknown. No much larger clone exists at a distance of one base, and base qualities are not known.

Each collaborating institution followed its own protocols to collect whole blood in K2EDTA tubes. For TCRbeta analysis, collaborator samples were shipped as frozen whole blood, as isolated PBMCs, or as DNA extracted from either sample type. The rearrangement joined TRBV7-6 to TRBJ2-7; the central 7 bases match TRBD2. The clonotype originates from a man in his fifties or sixties with acute or convalescent COVID-19. Sequenced sample: peripheral blood. The DNA sequence is given as TGTGCCAGCAGCTTAGGACTAGCTCTAGTGGTGGACGAGCAGTACTTC. This encodes CASSLGLALVVDEQYF.